These T cell receptor beta chains were read from a single sample in a study of T cell responses to AZD1222 COVID-19 vaccine. Clones were sequenced by immunoSEQ multiplex PCR, and TCRdb holds only the in-frame ones, with some missing. The sample has roughly 99,000 clones; 80% to 95% are singletons. Sequencing was performed on peripheral blood, taken 28 days after the second AZD1222 dose. The receptors were gathered from an adult who received the AZD1222 COVID-19 vaccine. Each CDR3 is given without its conserved first and last residue. Clone size is given for some rows only: seen once, a few or many times, or a class if the clone is expanded.

.	TRBJ2-7	TRBV5-6	ASSLFQGIPYEQY
.	TRBJ2-7	TRBV11-2	ASSLDREQY
.	TRBJ2-1	TRBV15	ATSRDYNSGAYNEQF
.	TRBJ2-7	TRBV19	ASSIAAVNPYEQY
.	TRBJ1-2	TRBV5-6	ASSLAAGTGRANYGYT
few	TRBJ2-7	TRBV6-1	ASSELTGEGYEQY
.	TRBJ1-5	TRBV7-2	ASSPSGGVGQPQH
.	TRBJ1-2	TRBV15	ATSRAPRTGEPYGYT
.	TRBJ2-7	TRBV5-1	ASSSSTSSLYEQY
.	TRBJ1-2	TRBV6-5	ASSYSHSTAYGYT
.	TRBJ2-6	TRBV27	ASTLNGIPTSGANVLT
.	TRBJ2-2	TRBV7-2	ASSPWTDNTGELF
.	TRBJ2-7	TRBV5-1	ASSYGPYEQY
.	TRBJ1-4	TRBV6-5	AIGGMIGEKLF
.	TRBJ1-1	TRBV4-1	ASSQLGNTEAF
.	TRBJ2-2	TRBV4-1	ASSQALRTGELF
.	TRBJ2-7	TRBV13	ASSLKRVHEQY
.	TRBJ2-3	TRBV5-1	ASSFLTSGTDTQY
.	TRBJ1-4	TRBV10-3	AISERGTVNEKLF
.	TRBJ2-1	TRBV7-9	ASSVGGGNEQF
.	TRBJ2-7	TRBV11-2	ASSLGTRADEQY
.	TRBJ1-2	TRBV3-1/TRBV3-2	ASSQVSRTSWGNYGYT
.	TRBJ1-5	TRBV6-2/TRBV6-3	ASSRTGNNQPQH
.	TRBJ1-1	TRBV9	ASGTGVGPPAEAF
.	TRBJ2-1	TRBV7-9	ASSQTIAGGPYNEQF
.	TRBJ1-3	TRBV6-5	ASSSTDRANTIY
.	TRBJ1-6	TRBV7-8	ASSLAETQNSPLH
.	TRBJ2-1	TRBV5-1	ASSSQGSSYNEQF
.	TRBJ2-7	TRBV5-4	ASRLRGADEQY
.	TRBJ1-4	TRBV4-1	ASSQEGGFWSTNEKLF
.	TRBJ2-5	TRBV28	ASSLSETQY
.	TRBJ2-2	TRBV7-6	ASSLMGSWSRTGELF
.	TRBJ1-2	TRBV6-5	ASSPADGYT
.	TRBJ2-1	TRBV30	AWSVLGTGVDEQF
.	TRBJ1-2	TRBV7-2	ASSLDSGGGYT
.	TRBJ1-1	TRBV4-2	ASSHYRGNTEAF
.	TRBJ2-3	TRBV6-5	ASRQGSFTDTQY
.	TRBJ1-1	TRBV18	ASSPNGQASSEAF
.	TRBJ2-3	TRBV7-2	ASSQGLAGTADTQY
.	TRBJ2-3	TRBV11-2	ASNLWTGSTDTQY
.	TRBJ1-1	TRBV7-9	ASSVGGGTEAF
.	TRBJ2-1	TRBV6-4	ASSDRNQDYNEQF
.	TRBJ1-2	TRBV5-1	ASRIQGLYT
.	TRBJ2-1	TRBV28	ASSLLGQGRDEQF
.	TRBJ1-2	TRBV7-2	ASSLDSGYT
.	TRBJ2-1	TRBV5-1	ASSSGTFYNEQF
.	TRBJ2-7	TRBV29-1	SVEREGSYEQY